This paragraph reports one T cell receptor (beta chain). In this sample, this clone turned up once. It has no known antigen specificity. Per-base quality was not reported, and no clone a single base away is much larger than it. These data come from a study of T cell responses to AZD1222 COVID-19 vaccine (dated by TCRdb to the early 2020s). Broadly, across the study: TCR sequencing covered approximately 230 trial participants: 200 to 210 given two doses of AZD1222 and about 26 given two doses of MenACWY control vaccine. Enrollment into the trials was organized by age into subgroups of 18-55, 56-69 and 70-plus years, and those subgroups contained about 160, 30 and 59 TCR-sequenced participants, respectively. What the work shows at the level of the full study, not this receptor alone: Because no samples from the day 14 peak response were available, repertoires could be characterized only after the peak T cell response. Nearly half of unique spike-specific TCRs reportedly recognized epitopes outside regions mutated in the B.1.351 and B.1.1.7 variants. Conclusions about previously exposed vaccinees are limited because only a handful of AZD1222 recipients were SARS-CoV-2 seropositive at baseline. Vaccine-associated CD4 TCRs spanned the whole spike protein, with dominant responses in regions 160-218 and 743-854. Participants were mostly white British and included more females than males, and it was suggested by the authors that clonal diversity may have been underestimated. Spike-specific TCR breadth and depth rose significantly after two AZD1222 doses compared with day 0 and with MenACWY recipients. In the small 56-69-year group, the increase in depth fell short of significance, most likely because of low power.

The CDR3 regions of human TCRbeta chains were subjected to immunosequencing. Under the source paper's analysis protocol: Repertoire TCRs were checked for matches against a reference library of SARS-CoV-2-specific TCRs that had been generated using the MIRA antigen-specificity platform. Breadth was defined as the fraction of unique TCRs that were SARS-CoV-2-associated. Depth was defined as the fraction of total T cells that were SARS-CoV-2-associated. Each spike-specific TCR was assigned to its reactive spike region and to a CD4 or CD8 class using the MIRA data. Log10-transformed breadth and depth values were compared by one-way ANOVA with Sidak's multiple comparisons tests. TCRdb retrieved this table from immuneACCESS and kept in-frame rearrangements only. Not all clones are present; in checked studies, unresolved V genes account for under half, and no reason is known for the remainder. D and trimming come from the DNA, and the V and J calls and clone size come from that table. The sample table contains roughly 99,000 clones; only one count was recorded for around nine tenths of them. 4.8% of the sample is taken by the ten largest.

This specimen's time point label, interpreted: about 28 days (+/-7) after the second vaccine dose. AZD1222 recipients given second doses at about 4 weeks or at about 12 weeks were pooled, since spike-specific TCR depth and breadth were not found to differ between the two schedules. Vaccinee samples were obtained from the UK trials COV001 and COV002, which included a single-blind randomized controlled phase 2/3 trial of AZD1222 (ChAdOx1 nCoV-19) in healthy adults. For TCRbeta chain sequencing, PBMC samples were collected from trial participants at day 0 and at day 28 after the second dose. Counted from cysteine to phenylalanine, this CDR3 has 14 amino acids. Only CDR3 DNA is held: 42 bases, read in frame from base 1. CDR1 SGHAT and CDR2 FQNNGV are derived from the germline V gene. V and J are truncated by 1 base and 2 bases respectively, leaving an intervening sequence of 7 bases.

The sequenced sample was peripheral blood, obtained 28 days after the second AZD1222 dose. The V and J genes are TRBV11-2 and TRBJ2-3; perhaps TRBD1 is the D gene, with 5 bases matching. The receptor's source is an adult who received the AZD1222 COVID-19 vaccine. The CDR3 loop reads CASSLGQFTDTQYF. At the DNA level, the sequence is TGTGCCAGCAGCTTAGGACAGTTCACAGATACGCAGTATTTT.